What follows are 6 T cell receptor beta chains derived from one specimen sequenced in a study of shared clonotypes between healthy human individuals. Only in-frame clones appear in the TCRdb table, and some are missing; sequencing was by immunoSEQ multiplex PCR. The sample includes roughly 550,000 clones, roughly 96% of them seen just once. In the naive CD8 group, cells lacked CD45RO and were positively selected for CCR7, so terminally differentiated effector memory CD45RA+ cells were left out. The sequenced sample was naive CD8+ T cells sorted from blood. The receptor set was obtained from a woman between 25 and 40 years old in good health.

The chain combines TRBV4-1 with TRBJ2-1; 8 positions agree with TRBD2. V gave up 4 bases and J gave up 8 bases; unmatched junction bases: 16. The CDR3 consists of 17 residues. Per the germline V gene, CDR1 is MGHRA and CDR2 is YSYEKL. The CDR3 coding sequence is TGCGCCAGCAGCCCCCGTCCTCGGGAGGGCCCTTTCGATGAGCAGTTCTTC. The encoded protein is CASSPRPREGPFDEQFF.

The CDR3 region has the DNA TGCAGCGTTGACGTGGGAGAGGGTAATGAGCAGTACTTC. Translating gives CSVDVGEGNEQYF. The chain joins TRBV29-1 to TRBJ2-5; D might be TRBD2 (5 bases). V was clipped by 3 bases and J by 11 bases, with 19 bases between them. The germline CDR1 and CDR2 sequences are SQVTM and ANQGSEA. The CDR3 consists of 13 residues.

This chain uses TRBV9 with TRBJ2-5; D not resolved. The CDR3 has 17 amino acids. The V and J ends lost 0 bases and 4 bases respectively, with 19 bases between them. The germline gives CDR1 SGDLS, CDR2 YYNGEE. The CDR3 here is CASSVGPGLYLGETQYF. CDR3 bases: TGTGCCAGCAGCGTAGGGCCCGGGTTATACTTGGGAGAGACCCAGTACTTC. Full variable domain (outside the CDR3, taken from reference TRBV9 and TRBJ2-5): DSGVTQTPKHLITATGQRVTLRCSPRSGDLSVYWYQQSLDQGLQFLIQYYNGEERAKGNILERFSAQQFPDLHSELNLSSLELGDSALYFCASSVGPGLYLGETQYFGPGTRLLVL.

With respect to this clone: Sequence at one end of the junction differs from germline and may be a read error. The V gene is TRBV28, the J gene TRBJ2-3; 13 positions match TRBD2. The CDR3 length is 13 residues. Germline CDR1 MDHEN, CDR2 SYDVKM. This chain's CDR3 is CGGLAGVTDTLYF. The CDR3 region has the DNA TGTGGCGGACTAGCGGGAGTGACAGATACGCTGTATTTT.

The rearrangement uses TRBV28 and TRBJ2-7; D perhaps matches TRBD1 (6 bases). V lost 3 bases, J lost 3 bases, and 12 bases lay in between. CDR3 length equals 14 residues. Looked up from germline, CDR1 is MDHEN and CDR2 is SYDVKM. CDR3 bases: TGTGCCAGCAGTTTCAGGGGTCGGGTCTACGAGCAGTACTTC. It specifies CASSFRGRVYEQYF.

The J gene is TRBJ2-7, the V gene TRBV5-4, with D possibly matching TRBD1 (6 bases). The V end was cut by 6 bases, the J end by 5 bases, with 18 bases between. The germline V gene has CDR1 SGHNT and CDR2 YYREEE (reference sequence). The CDR3 loop spans 14 amino acids. The CDR3 region is CASTFEYRAHEQYF. As DNA, the CDR3 is TGTGCCAGCACCTTTGAGTACAGGGCGCACGAGCAGTACTTC.